Below are 16 T cell receptor beta chains sequenced from a single sample in a study of T cell responses to AZD1222 COVID-19 vaccine. Measured with immunoSEQ multiplex PCR; TCRdb has only the in-frame clones, and not every one. The sample includes approximately 110,000 clones, about nine tenths of them seen just once. Sequencing was performed on peripheral blood, taken 28 days after the second AZD1222 dose. These receptors were collected from an adult who received the AZD1222 COVID-19 vaccine.

The chain couples TRBV18 to TRBJ1-2; no clear D. From germline, CDR1 is KGHSH and CDR2 LQKENI. The CDR3 length is 12 residues. Trimming took off 8 bases at V and 2 bases at J, with 9 bases between the two ends. CDR3 residues: CASRDKNYGYTF. The CDR3 DNA reads as TGTGCCAGCCGCGACAAAAACTATGGCTACACCTTC.

J is TRBJ2-2 and V is TRBV19; 9 nucleotides align to TRBD1. Trimming cost V 6 bases and J 5 bases; bases outside gene matches: 7. Germline CDR1 is LNHDA and CDR2 is SQIVND (reference sequence). The CDR3 contains 15 residues. Here the CDR3 reads CASRNTGGWTGELFF. The DNA for the CDR3 is TGTGCCAGTAGAAATACAGGGGGCTGGACCGGGGAGCTGTTTTTT. Filled out from reference TRBV19 and TRBJ2-2, the complete variable domain reads DGGITQSPKYLFRKEGQNVTLSCEQNLNHDAMYWYRQDPGQGLRLIYYSQIVNDFQKGDIAEGYSVSREKKESFPLTVTSAQKNPTAFYLCASRNTGGWTGELFFGEGSRLTVL.

The genes are TRBV6-1 and TRBJ1-5; D call uncertain. The germline gives CDR1 MNHNS, CDR2 SASEGT. The CDR3 has 15 amino acids. Between the trimmed V and J ends, which lost 0 bases and 5 bases, there was a span of 11 bases. The CDR3 nucleotides are TGTGCCAGCAGTGAAGCAGGCACCGATTATCAGCCCCAGCATTTT. Its protein product is CASSEAGTDYQPQHF.

J is TRBJ1-2 and V is TRBV5-6; D gene ambiguous. CDR1 and CDR2 from the germline V gene are SGHDT and YYEEEE. The V and J ends lost 0 bases and 8 bases respectively, with 20 bases between them. The CDR3 has 16 amino acids. CDR3 loop: CASSLDWLAGEGGYTF. The DNA of the CDR3 is TGTGCCAGCAGCTTGGATTGGTTAGCAGGCGAAGGCGGCTACACCTTC. The full variable domain, rest sourced from reference TRBV5-6 and TRBJ1-2, is DAGVTQSPTHLIKTRGQQVTLRCSPKSGHDTVSWYQQALGQGPQFIFQYYEEEERQRGNFPDRFSGHQFPNYSSELNVNALLLGDSALYLCASSLDWLAGEGGYTFGSGTRLTVV.

The genes are TRBV4-1 and TRBJ2-2, with D perhaps being TRBD1 or TRBD2 (7 bases each). The V end was cut by 3 bases, the J end by 2 bases, with 13 bases between. The CDR3 length is 16 residues. Germline CDR1 reads MGHRA; CDR2 reads YSYEKL. In nucleotides, the CDR3 is TGCGCCAGCAGCCACCCAGGGGGGGAAAACACCGGGGAGCTGTTTTTT. Its protein product is CASSHPGGENTGELFF.

This clone appeared once. The chain recombines TRBV28 with TRBJ2-3, with D unclear. This CDR3 contains 14 residues. V was cut by 8 bases and J by 2 bases, with 14 bases left in between. CDR1 MDHEN and CDR2 SYDVKM come from the germline V gene. This CDR3 is CASFPTKVTDTQYF. CDR3 coding DNA: TGTGCCAGCTTTCCAACAAAGGTCACAGATACGCAGTATTTT.

This chain connects TRBV11-3 to TRBJ2-1, with TRBD2 identical over 12 bases. V dropped 0 bases and J dropped 5; count of bases not matched to a gene: 2. Per the germline V gene, CDR1 is SGHNT and CDR2 is YENEEA. CDR3 length equals 16 residues. This CDR3 reads CASSLDGTSGHNEQFF. The CDR3 DNA follows: TGTGCCAGCAGCTTAGACGGGACTAGCGGGCACAATGAGCAGTTCTTC. The whole variable domain, remainder taken from reference TRBV11-3 and TRBJ2-1, is EAGVVQSPRYKIIEKKQPVAFWCNPISGHNTLYWYLQNLGQGPELLIRYENEEAVDDSQLPKDRFSAERLKGVDSTLKIQPAELGDSAVYLCASSLDGTSGHNEQFFGPGTRLTVL.

To note about this clone: Its ends do not fully match the called genes, so a read error is possible. J is TRBJ1-2 and V is TRBV24-1; no clear D gene. The CDR3 totals 10 residues. CDR1 KGHDR and CDR2 SFDVKD come from the germline V gene. The CDR3 here is CATSADEWSF. CDR3 bases: TGTGCCACCAGTGCGGATGAGTGGAGCTTC.

This chain links TRBV7-8 with TRBJ1-5; 10 bases map to TRBD1. CDR3 length: 15 residues. The germline CDR1 and CDR2 sequences are SGHVS and FQNEAQ. Trimming removed 5 bases from V and 2 bases from J; junction bases left unmatched: 3. Here the CDR3 DNA reads TGTGCCAGCAGCGGCGGACAGGGGGGCAATCAGCCCCAGCATTTT. Encoded protein: CASSGGQGGNQPQHF. Variable domain in full (rest from reference TRBV7-8 and TRBJ1-5): GAGVSQSPRYKVAKRGQDVALRCDPISGHVSLFWYQQALGQGPEFLTYFQNEAQLDKSGLPSDRFFAERPEGSVSTLKIQRTQQEDSAVYLCASSGGQGGNQPQHFGDGTRLSIL.

In DNA form, the CDR3 reads TGTGCCAGCAGCTTGAGGCCGCTGAACACTGAAGCTTTCTTT. This sequence encodes CASSLRPLNTEAFF. The chain has TRBV5-4 and TRBJ1-1; the D is unclear. The CDR3 has 14 residues. Trimming removed 1 base at V and 0 bases at J, with 7 bases between. CDR1 is SGHNT and CDR2 is YYREEE in the germline V gene (reference sequence).

The rearrangement links TRBV19 to TRBJ1-2; D gene ambiguous. The length of the CDR3 is 14 residues. Germline assignment: CDR1 LNHDA and CDR2 SQIVND (reference sequence). Trimming removed 5 bases at V and 3 bases at J, with 13 bases between. The CDR3 loop reads CASSYRFPDYGYTF. The CDR3 bases are TGTGCCAGTAGTTATCGGTTCCCAGACTATGGCTACACCTTC.

This clone was counted a single time. This sequence joins TRBV5-1 and TRBJ2-5; TRBD2 matches at 9 bases. The CDR3 consists of 15 residues. Germline lookup yields CDR1 SGHRS and CDR2 YFSETQ. The V gene end was trimmed by 0 bases and the J gene end by 3 bases; junction bases not matched to a gene: 3. CDR3 sequence reads: CASSLDLAGKETQYF. CDR3 bases: TGCGCCAGCAGCTTGGATCTAGCGGGAAAAGAGACCCAGTACTTC.

The J gene is TRBJ1-1, the V gene TRBV6-5; D not certain. The CDR3 sequence is 13 residues long. Per the germline V gene, CDR1 is MNHEY and CDR2 is SVGAGI. Deletions cut 6 bases from V and 2 bases from J, with 10 bases between. The CDR3 region has the DNA TGTGCCAGCAGCTTACAGAAAAACACTGAAGCTTTCTTT. It codes for CASSLQKNTEAFF.

The chain has TRBV5-4 and TRBJ2-7; D uncertain. The CDR3 has 12 amino acids. Trimming took 0 bases from V and 5 from J, leaving 6 bases between them. The germline V gene has CDR1 SGHNT and CDR2 YYREEE (reference sequence). Here the CDR3 reads CASSLAFDEQYF. The DNA for the CDR3 is TGTGCCAGCAGCTTGGCCTTCGACGAGCAGTACTTC.

The genes are TRBV25-1 and TRBJ1-3; TRBD1 is a possible D gene (6 bases). The length of the CDR3 is 16 residues. Trimming removed 3 bases at V and 4 bases at J, with 16 bases between. Germline V gene lookup returns CDR1 MGHDK and CDR2 SYGVNS. For the CDR3, the DNA is TGTGCCAGCAGTGATTCGTTGGGGGCAGGAGGAAACACCATATATTTT. This translates into CASSDSLGAGGNTIYF.

The chain carries TRBV5-1 and TRBJ2-1; no clear D. This CDR3 spans 14 amino acids. V lost 2 bases to trimming and J lost 5 bases, with 11 bases between them. Germline V gene sequence: CDR1 SGHRS, CDR2 YFSETQ. The CDR3: CASSLPDIHNEQFF. The DNA for the CDR3 is TGCGCCAGCAGCTTACCAGACATTCACAATGAGCAGTTCTTC.